What follows is one TCR beta chain and its context. Library preparation (for TCRbeta) was performed with unique molecular identifiers. Via MiXCR, TCRdb re-called the PCR reads, giving one row per CDR3 protein. The sample has roughly 790,000 distinct CDR3 sequences, approximately 15% seen once. The sample is drawn from a study of T-cell reconstitution after alpha-beta-depleted transplantation in children. The germline V gene encodes CDR1 SGHTA and CDR2 FQGTGA. V was clipped by 5 bases and J by 4 bases, with 20 bases between them. The CDR3 runs to 17 residues. The receptor's source is a male patient aged 10 to 17 who had a stem cell transplant for acute lymphoblastic leukemia, so the T cells may come from the graft donor. Sequencing was performed on PBMCs, mostly from graft donor cells, taken 360 days after TCRalphabeta/CD19-depleted stem cell transplant. The chain combines TRBV7-3 with TRBJ2-2; D possibly corresponds to TRBD1 (6 bases). The CDR3 region is CASSATTGIPPTGELFF. CDR3 bases: TGTGCCAGCAGCGCAACAACAGGGATTCCTCCCACCGGGGAGCTGTTTTTT. Together with reference TRBV7-3 and TRBJ2-2, the CDR3 gives the full variable domain: GAGVSQTPSNKVTEKGKYVELRCDPISGHTALYWYRQSLGQGPEFLIYFQGTGAADDSGLPNDRFFAVRPEGSVSTLKIQRTERGDSAVYLCASSATTGIPPTGELFFGEGSRLTVL.